These 18 T cell receptor beta chains came from one sample sequenced in a study of cytomegalovirus exposure and HLA in healthy donors. Primers included in the PCR were 60 Vbeta and 13 Jbeta primers. Data came from immunoSEQ multiplex PCR; TCRdb stores just in-frame clones and leaves some out. The sample contains some 190,000 clones, about 83% of which appear only once. The sequenced sample consisted of PBMCs. The receptors here all came from a female donor in good health and CMV-seronegative.

This rearrangement joins TRBV19 to TRBJ1-2, with TRBD1 matching over 7 bases. V shed 6 bases, J shed 0 bases, and the junction held 10 bases outside the gene matches. This CDR3 comprises 16 residues. Per germline, CDR1 LNHDA and CDR2 SQIVND (reference sequence). CDR3 sequence reads: CASRGGQPGTNYGYTF. CDR3 in DNA: TGTGCCAGTAGGGGGGGACAGCCGGGTACTAACTATGGCTACACCTTC.

This chain connects TRBV5-4 to TRBJ2-1, with 7 nucleotides matching TRBD2. CDR3 length equals 15 residues. CDR1 and CDR2 from the germline V gene are SGHNT and YYREEE (reference sequence). V dropped 2 bases and J dropped 9; count of bases not matched to a gene: 11. The DNA for the CDR3 is TGTGCCAGCAGCTTTGGTAGCGGGCTCGGGGGTGAGCAGTTCTTC. Residues: CASSFGSGLGGEQFF.

The gene calls are TRBV5-5 and TRBJ2-5; unclear D gene. Germline V gene lookup returns CDR1 SGHKS and CDR2 YYEKEE (reference sequence). The CDR3 is 15 amino acids. The V gene lost 1 base and the J gene lost 2 bases, with 12 bases spanning the gap. The DNA for the CDR3 is TGTGCCAGCAGCTTGCTGGGCTATACTCAAGAGACCCAGTACTTC. Amino acids: CASSLLGYTQETQYF.

The chain carries TRBV29-1 and TRBJ2-7; D is unresolved. The CDR3 length is 14 residues. The V end lost 4 bases, the J end lost 0 bases, and 13 bases lay between the germline ends. CDR1 is SQVTM and CDR2 is ANQGSEA in the germline V gene. This CDR3 reads CSVVHPTSSYEQYF. The CDR3 region has the DNA TGCAGCGTTGTACACCCGACAAGCTCCTACGAGCAGTACTTC.

The V gene is TRBV28, the J gene TRBJ2-5; 12 bases agree with TRBD2. With the DNA end fitting TRBJ2-7 better, the J assignment may be wrong. The CDR3 is 19 amino acids. Per the germline V gene, CDR1 is MDHEN and CDR2 is SYDVKM. CDR3 residues: CASSSGPTTTSGSIYEQYF. The CDR3 nucleotides read TGTGCCAGCAGTTCGGGTCCCACAACGACTAGCGGGAGTATCTACGAGCAGTACTTC.

This chain connects TRBV9 to TRBJ2-1, with a weak D call TRBD2 (7 bases). CDR3 size: 15 residues. V lost 0 bases and J lost 10, with 17 bases in between. Germline-derived CDR1 and CDR2 are SGDLS and YYNGEE. The CDR3 nucleotides read TGTGCCAGCAGCGTAGCGGTGGGAGGGCAGGGGGAGCAGTTCTTC. This translates into CASSVAVGGQGEQFF.

This sequence joins TRBV7-9 and TRBJ1-5, with 7 bases matching TRBD1. The CDR3 spans 14 residues. The germline V gene encodes CDR1 SEHNR and CDR2 FQNEAQ (reference sequence). V was clipped by 1 base and J by 6 bases; unmatched bases: 3. CDR3 in DNA: TGTGCCAGCAGCTTAGAAGACAGGGTTCAGCCCCAGCATTTT. Encoded protein: CASSLEDRVQPQHF. Looking up the rest from reference TRBV7-9 and TRBJ1-5 gives the full variable domain: DTGVSQNPRHKITKRGQNVTFRCDPISEHNRLYWYRQTLGQGPEFLTYFQNEAQLEKSRLLSDRFSAERPKGSFSTLEIQRTEQGDSAMYLCASSLEDRVQPQHFGDGTRLSIL.

The chain uses TRBV5-5 and TRBJ1-1; 8 bases agree with TRBD1. With 3 bases clipped from V and 3 bases from J, the junction kept 4 bases outside the gene matches. Germline V gene lookup returns CDR1 SGHKS and CDR2 YYEKEE (reference sequence). There are 14 residues in the CDR3. CDR3 sequence (DNA): TGTGCCAGCAGCTCGACAGGGGAGGACACTGAAGCTTTCTTT. Its translation is CASSSTGEDTEAFF. Filled out from reference TRBV5-5 and TRBJ1-1, the complete variable domain reads DAGVTQSPTHLIKTRGQQVTLRCSPISGHKSVSWYQQVLGQGPQFIFQYYEKEERGRGNFPDRFSARQFPNYSSELNVNALLLGDSALYLCASSSTGEDTEAFFGQGTRLTVV.

V is TRBV2 and J is TRBJ1-1; D remains unclear. Trimming stripped 5 bases from V and 4 bases from J, with 11 bases between. The CDR3 sequence is 13 residues long. CDR1 SNHLY and CDR2 FYNNEI come from the germline V gene. CDR3 amino acids: CASSNVRGTEAFF. The CDR3 DNA reads as TGTGCCAGCAGTAATGTCCGGGGCACTGAAGCTTTCTTT.

The rearrangement joins TRBV19 to TRBJ2-2; no firm D call. CDR3 size: 14 residues. Looked up from germline, CDR1 is LNHDA and CDR2 is SQIVND (reference sequence). V shed 1 base and J shed 1 base, with 4 bases lying between them. This CDR3 reads CASSIGVNTGELFF. CDR3 DNA sequence: TGTGCCAGTAGTATAGGAGTGAACACCGGGGAGCTGTTTTTT.

The chain uses TRBV30 and TRBJ2-4; 8 bases are shared with TRBD2. Germline-derived CDR1 and CDR2 are GTSNPN and SVGIG (reference sequence). This CDR3 has 13 amino acids. CDR3 loop: CATRTGGAGIQYF. CDR3 in DNA: TGTGCAACGAGGACGGGGGGGGCAGGCATTCAGTACTTC. The complete variable domain, with remaining parts taken from reference TRBV30 and TRBJ2-4, reads SQTIHQWPATLVQPVGSPLSLECTVEGTSNPNLYWYRQAAGRGLQLLFYSVGIGQISSEVPQNLSASRPQDRQFILSSKKLLLSDSGFYLCATRTGGAGIQYFGAGTRLSVL.

The V call is TRBV6-1, the J call TRBJ2-5, with 9 bases identical to TRBD1. V shed 4 bases, J shed 2 bases, and the junction held 2 bases outside the gene matches. The length of the CDR3 is 14 residues. In germline, CDR1 is MNHNS, CDR2 SASEGT. The CDR3 DNA is TGTGCCAGCAGTGTGGACAGGGGACAAGAGACCCAGTACTTC. Protein: CASSVDRGQETQYF.

The chain links TRBV11-3 to TRBJ2-7; 9 nucleotides align to TRBD2. The germline gives CDR1 SGHNT, CDR2 YENEEA. The CDR3 extends over 19 amino acids. V lost 1 base and J lost 2; bases outside the gene matches: 15. This CDR3 reads CASSLVVAGDPIITYEQYF. The CDR3 DNA is TGTGCCAGCAGCTTAGTAGTAGCGGGGGACCCAATTATCACCTACGAGCAGTACTTC.

A few counts support this clone. The chain has TRBV6-1 and TRBJ1-1; D not certain. Trimming pared 4 bases from V and 5 bases from J, leaving 8 bases between. CDR3 length: 12 residues. In germline, CDR1 is MNHNS, CDR2 SASEGT. CDR3 DNA: TGTGCCAGCAGTGTGGGAGGGACTGAAGCTTTCTTT. Encoded protein: CASSVGGTEAFF.

The rearrangement joins TRBV7-2 to TRBJ2-1; D is perhaps TRBD1 (6 bases). Germline assignment: CDR1 SGHTA and CDR2 FQGNSA. The CDR3 has 17 amino acids. V was clipped by 5 bases and J by 8 bases, with 25 bases between them. CDR3 amino acids: CASSPTSGTRLSHEQFF. CDR3 in DNA: TGTGCCAGCAGCCCGACCTCCGGGACAAGGCTATCGCATGAGCAGTTCTTC.

In its sample, this clone was seen a few times. The chain joins TRBV19 to TRBJ2-5, with D perhaps TRBD1 (8 bases). The CDR3 contains 15 residues. V lost 3 bases, J lost 2 bases, and 13 bases lay in between. Germline V gene lookup returns CDR1 LNHDA and CDR2 SQIVND (reference sequence). Written as DNA, the CDR3 is TGTGCCAGTAGTATTACAGGGGGGGGTCAAGAGACCCAGTACTTC. This sequence encodes CASSITGGGQETQYF.

V and J are TRBV5-1 and TRBJ2-3; tentative D call: TRBD2 (5 bases). The CDR3 loop spans 15 amino acids. In germline, CDR1 is SGHRS, CDR2 YFSETQ. With 0 bases removed from V and 0 bases from J, the gap between germline ends came to 8 bases. The CDR3 nucleotides are TGCGCCAGCAGCTTGGTGCGGGCCAGCACAGATACGCAGTATTTT. It specifies CASSLVRASTDTQYF.

This chain links TRBV6-1 with TRBJ2-7; tentative D call: TRBD1 (5 bases). Germline values: CDR1 MNHNS, CDR2 SASEGT. The ends were cut back, 0 bases at V and 3 bases at J, with 15 bases in the middle. The CDR3 is 16 residues long. CDR3 nucleotides: TGTGCCAGCAGTGAAGCTCCAGGCAGGGCAGGCTACGAGCAGTACTTC. Its protein product is CASSEAPGRAGYEQYF.